This T cell receptor (beta chain) was captured in a study of T cells in Graves' hyperthyroidism and ophthalmopathy. On the study more broadly: Peripheral blood was collected at initial diagnosis, before any treatment.

Absent ophthalmopathy progression within 18 months defined stable Graves' hyperthyroidism. Diagnosis of hyperthyroidism was new in patients aged 18 to 65, and its duration was under 2 months. Diagnosis rested on symptoms, serum thyroxine and TRAb, thyroid ultrasound, and orbital computed tomography. The V end lost 6 bases, the J end lost 13 bases, and 16 bases lay between the germline ends. This CDR3 has 13 amino acids. This clonotype was counted a few times. Regions amplified from RNA transcripts were the TCR beta CDR3 regions. The HTBI primer set served for first-round RT-PCR of the TCR CDR3. Using its own MiXCR run on the multiplex PCR reads, TCRdb lists one record per CDR3 protein. The table shows 750,000 to 900,000 distinct CDR3 sequences, with about two fifths occurring only once.

The chain is built from TRBV12-3 or TRBV12-4 and TRBJ1-6; possibly TRBD1 for D (5 bases). The sample comprised blood. The TCR sequence derives from a man aged 18 to 30 with Graves' hyperthyroidism. The CDR3 DNA follows: TGTGCCAGCAGCCCCCGGGACCAGGGTCCCCTCCACTTT. As protein: CASSPRDQGPLHF.